This entry lists 31 T cell receptor beta chains sequenced from one sample in a study of blood T cell repertoires in COVID-19. Data came from immunoSEQ multiplex PCR; TCRdb stores just in-frame clones and leaves some out. The sample gives roughly 55,000 clones, 60% to 80% of which show up once; roughly 3% is in the top ten. The sequencing sample was made of peripheral blood. Receptors were obtained from a man in his 60s with acute or convalescent COVID-19.

V is TRBV5-1 and J is TRBJ2-1; 8 bases align to TRBD2. V lost 0 bases to trimming and J lost 7 bases; unmatched junction nucleotides: 6. Germline loops: CDR1 SGHRS, CDR2 YFSETQ. The CDR3 consists of 15 residues. The CDR3 nucleotides are TGCGCCAGCAGCTTGGCCGGGGGGGCAGGTAATGAGCAGTTCTTC. Translating it yields CASSLAGGAGNEQFF. Supplemented by reference TRBV5-1 and TRBJ2-1, the full variable domain reads KAGVTQTPRYLIKTRGQQVTLSCSPISGHRSVSWYQQTPGQGLQFLFEYFSETQRNKGNFPGRFSGRQFSNSRSEMNVSTLELGDSALYLCASSLAGGAGNEQFFGPGTRLTVL.

This rearrangement joins TRBV6-6 to TRBJ1-3; 10 bases agree with TRBD1. The CDR3 runs to 14 residues. From germline, CDR1 is MNHNY and CDR2 SVGAGI (reference sequence). The junction had 7 bases not matched to a gene; V was cut back by 6 bases and J by 8 bases. The CDR3 loop reads CASRMTGGADTIYF. In DNA, the CDR3 is TGTGCCAGCAGGATGACAGGGGGCGCGGACACCATATATTTT.

The J gene is TRBJ2-7, the V gene TRBV12-2; the table calls TRBD1, which could not be checked here. TRBV12-2 is given as a pseudogene. This CDR3 is built from 16 residues. CDR3 amino acids: CASRLQAGTGGDEQYF. CDR3 DNA sequence: TGTGCAAGTCGCTTACAGGCTGGGACAGGGGGCGACGAGCAGTACTTC.

The chain links TRBV11-2 to TRBJ2-3; 9 positions agree with TRBD2. With V trimmed by 5 bases and J by 4 bases, 10 bases remained unmatched. The CDR3 is made up of 16 amino acids. Germline V CDR1 and CDR2: SGHAT, FQNNGV. The CDR3 spells CASSSLERGEADTQYF. The CDR3 region has the DNA TGTGCCAGCAGCAGCCTTGAGCGGGGGGAGGCAGATACGCAGTATTTT.

This clone was detected a few times. The chain has TRBV11-2 and TRBJ2-6, with 7 bases lining up with TRBD1. The CDR3 totals 18 residues. The germline gives CDR1 SGHAT, CDR2 FQNNGV. J was trimmed by 0 bases and V by 5 bases; bases with no gene match: 10. The CDR3 loop is CASSPGQVLNSGANVLTF. CDR3 coding DNA: TGTGCCAGCAGCCCTGGACAGGTACTGAACTCTGGGGCCAACGTCCTGACTTTC.

Only a few counts were recorded for this clone. J is TRBJ2-7 and V is TRBV21-1; the DNA was not compared with TRBD1, the D call given in the table. TRBV21-1 is a documented pseudogene. The CDR3 spans 14 residues. The CDR3 reads CASSSPRDRDEQYF. CDR3 nucleotide sequence: TGTGCCAGCAGCTCTCCGCGGGACAGGGACGAGCAGTACTTC.

V gene TRBV2 combines with J gene TRBJ2-3; 8 nucleotides agree with TRBD2. The CDR3 loop spans 16 amino acids. Losses at the gene ends were 5 bases for V and 1 base for J; bases not matched to a gene: 8. Germline loops: CDR1 SNHLY, CDR2 FYNNEI. This CDR3 reads CASSSGTRGGTDTQYF. DNA of the CDR3: TGTGCCAGCAGTTCCGGGACTAGGGGGGGCACAGATACGCAGTATTTT.

The J gene is TRBJ1-2, the V gene TRBV15; tentatively, D is TRBD1 (6 bases). The germline V gene has CDR1 LNHNV and CDR2 YYDKDF (reference sequence). V lost 1 base and J lost 4, with 13 bases in between. The CDR3 has 15 amino acids. The CDR3 loop is CATSRAYRDVYGYTF. The CDR3 DNA reads as TGTGCCACCAGCAGAGCCTACAGGGACGTCTATGGCTACACCTTC.

The chain carries TRBV27 and TRBJ1-1, with D perhaps TRBD1 (5 bases). CDR3 length: 14 residues. With 2 bases removed from V and 1 base from J, the gap between germline ends came to 8 bases. In germline, CDR1 is MNHEY, CDR2 SMNVEV (reference sequence). The CDR3: CASSLTGWNTEAFF. The CDR3, as DNA: TGTGCCAGCAGTTTAACAGGTTGGAACACTGAAGCTTTCTTT.

The chain recombines TRBV6-6 with TRBJ1-1; 9 bases map to TRBD1. The germline CDR1 and CDR2 sequences are MNHNY and SVGAGI (reference sequence). With 4 bases clipped from V and 3 bases from J, the junction kept 3 bases outside the gene matches. The CDR3 extends over 14 amino acids. The CDR3, as DNA: TGTGCCAGCAGTTTAGGACAGGGGTACACTGAAGCTTTCTTT. It is translated as CASSLGQGYTEAFF.

This clone was counted once. This chain uses TRBV27 with TRBJ2-5; D is uncertain. Trimming left V 3 bases short and J 4 bases short, with 12 bases between. The CDR3 loop spans 14 amino acids. Germline lookup yields CDR1 MNHEY and CDR2 SMNVEV (reference sequence). The CDR3 loop reads CASSFILRRETQYF. In DNA, the CDR3 is TGTGCCAGCAGTTTTATACTACGGAGAGAGACCCAGTACTTC.

This chain joins TRBV7-3 and TRBJ1-5, with no clear D. Germline lookup yields CDR1 SGHTA and CDR2 FQGTGA. Between the trimmed V and J ends, which lost 6 bases and 6 bases, there was a span of 12 bases. This CDR3 comprises 13 residues. The CDR3 reads CASSSSNSQPQHF. In DNA form, the CDR3 reads TGTGCCAGCAGTTCCTCAAATAGTCAGCCCCAGCATTTT.

The chain is built from TRBV4-1 and TRBJ1-4; 7 bases line up with TRBD1. Trimming at V came to 3 bases and at J to 7 bases, leaving 8 bases not matched to a gene. Per germline, CDR1 MGHRA and CDR2 YSYEKL. The CDR3 consists of 15 residues. The CDR3 protein is CASSHTQGWAEKLFF. DNA for the CDR3: TGCGCCAGCAGCCACACACAGGGGTGGGCTGAAAAACTGTTTTTT.

The table lists this clone with many counts. The chain recombines TRBV5-4 with TRBJ2-5; 7 bases match TRBD1. The germline V gene encodes CDR1 SGHNT and CDR2 YYREEE (reference sequence). The CDR3 consists of 15 residues. The junction had 4 bases not matched to a gene; V was cut back by 0 bases and J by 2 bases. The CDR3 sequence: CASSLAWDRQETQYF. DNA of the CDR3: TGTGCCAGCAGCTTGGCGTGGGACAGACAAGAGACCCAGTACTTC.

The chain recombines TRBV28 with TRBJ2-6; a possible D gene is TRBD2 (6 bases). Between the trimmed V and J ends, which lost 8 bases and 0 bases, there was a span of 8 bases. CDR1 is MDHEN, CDR2 SYDVKM, per germline. The CDR3 is made up of 14 amino acids. The CDR3 coding sequence is TGTGCCAGCGGAGGGCACTCTGGGGCCAACGTCCTGACTTTC. The encoded protein is CASGGHSGANVLTF. Full variable domain (remainder filled in from reference TRBV28 and TRBJ2-6): DVKVTQSSRYLVKRTGEKVFLECVQDMDHENMFWYRQDPGLGLRLIYFSYDVKMKEKGDIPEGYSVSREKKERFSLILESASTNQTSMYLCASGGHSGANVLTFGAGSRLTVL.

This sequence joins TRBV4-1 and TRBJ1-5, with TRBD1 matching 7 bases. Trimming at V came to 4 bases and at J to 5 bases, leaving 8 bases not matched to a gene. This CDR3 has 15 residues. In germline, CDR1 is MGHRA, CDR2 YSYEKL. This CDR3 is CASSRLQGLDQPQHF. The DNA for the CDR3 is TGCGCCAGCAGCCGCCTACAGGGGCTCGATCAGCCCCAGCATTTT.

This clone occurred once. The chain joins TRBV10-2 to TRBJ1-1; 7 positions match TRBD1. J gave up 4 bases and V 1 base, and 3 bases lay outside the gene matches. Per germline, CDR1 WSHSY and CDR2 SAAADI. The CDR3 length is 14 residues. Here the CDR3 DNA reads TGCGCCAGCAGTGAGTTAAGGACAGGCACTGAAGCTTTCTTT. This codes for CASSELRTGTEAFF.

This clone was picked up a small number of times. The chain joins TRBV2 to TRBJ2-2; 8 bases line up with TRBD1. V was clipped by 6 bases and J by 6 bases; unmatched bases: 12. Per germline, CDR1 SNHLY and CDR2 FYNNEI. The CDR3 runs 16 residues. The CDR3 DNA reads TGTGCCAGCAGCGCGCAACGGACAGGGTACTCCGGGGAGCTGTTTTTT. It yields the protein CASSAQRTGYSGELFF.

Turning to this clone: This sample includes further DNA sequences coding for the same CDR3. The rearrangement joins TRBV12-3 or TRBV12-4 to TRBJ1-1; the D gene is possibly TRBD1 (5 bases). The V gene lost 5 bases and the J gene lost 1 base, with 8 bases spanning the gap. This CDR3 contains 13 residues. CDR3 in DNA: TGTGCCAGCAGTGCGACAGCGAACACTGAAGCTTTCTTT. Amino acid sequence: CASSATANTEAFF.

This chain uses TRBV7-9 with TRBJ1-2; D uncertain. The CDR3 contains 13 residues. V was trimmed by 5 bases and J by 8 bases, leaving 15 bases between them. Germline V gene lookup returns CDR1 SEHNR and CDR2 FQNEAQ (reference sequence). The CDR3 protein is CASSVLEGRGYTF. For the CDR3, the DNA is TGTGCCAGCAGCGTCCTGGAGGGCCGGGGCTACACCTTC.

In DNA form, the CDR3 reads TGCGCCAGCAGCCCCGAGAGGCTCAATGAGCAGTTCTTC. Its protein product is CASSPERLNEQFF. The chain links TRBV5-1 to TRBJ2-1; D ambiguous. The V gene lost 4 bases and the J gene lost 6 bases, with 11 bases spanning the gap. The CDR3 is 13 residues long. Per germline, CDR1 SGHRS and CDR2 YFSETQ.

The CDR3 sequence is CASSLDPGAGNSPLHF. CDR3 bases: TGCGCCAGCAGCTTGGACCCTGGAGCGGGGAATTCACCCCTCCACTTT. The chain uses TRBV5-1 and TRBJ1-6, with unresolved D. The ends were cut back, 0 bases at V and 7 bases at J, with 14 bases in the middle. The CDR3 has 16 residues. CDR1 and CDR2 from the germline V gene are SGHRS and YFSETQ.

The V call is TRBV5-6, the J call TRBJ2-3; TRBD1 might be the D (5 bases). Trimming removed 3 bases at V and 5 bases at J, with 10 bases between. This CDR3 contains 13 residues. Germline V gives CDR1 SGHDT, CDR2 YYEEEE. The CDR3 bases are TGTGCCAGCAGCTCTGACAGACGAGATACGCAGTATTTT. Encoded protein: CASSSDRRDTQYF.

The chain joins TRBV7-2 to TRBJ1-1; D uncertain. The CDR3 has 15 amino acids. With 4 bases removed from V and 11 bases from J, the gap between germline ends came to 23 bases. The germline gives CDR1 SGHTA, CDR2 FQGNSA. CDR3 sequence reads: CASSWAGTFPSEAFF. The CDR3 DNA sequence: TGTGCCAGCAGCTGGGCGGGCACCTTCCCTAGTGAGGCTTTCTTT.

The chain links TRBV29-1 to TRBJ1-2; TRBD1 matches 10 bases. The J segment lost 8 bases and the V segment lost 6 bases, leaving 6 bases of the junction unmatched. The CDR3 is 12 amino acids. Germline CDR1 SQVTM, CDR2 ANQGSEA. In DNA, the CDR3 is TGCAGCGTGGGGACAGGGGTGAGAGGCTACACCTTC. Translating gives CSVGTGVRGYTF.

The chain carries TRBV4-1 and TRBJ1-1, with a possible D match to TRBD1 (5 bases). From germline, CDR1 is MGHRA and CDR2 YSYEKL. Trimming took 5 bases from V and 0 from J, leaving 10 bases between them. This CDR3 comprises 14 residues. CDR3 sequence reads: CASSSQVMNTEAFF. The CDR3 DNA follows: TGCGCCAGCAGCTCACAGGTTATGAACACTGAAGCTTTCTTT.

This chain joins TRBV7-3 and TRBJ1-1, with 8 bases matching TRBD1. Looked up from germline, CDR1 is SGHTA and CDR2 is FQGTGA. V lost 5 bases and J lost 6; bases outside the gene matches: 8. The CDR3 is 14 amino acids. The CDR3 nucleotides are TGTGCCAGCAGCAAGACAGGGGAACTCGCTGAAGCTTTCTTT. Translation gives CASSKTGELAEAFF.

This rearrangement joins TRBV9 to TRBJ1-5, with D unclear. Germline V lookup: CDR1 SGDLS, CDR2 YYNGEE. The CDR3 totals 17 residues. Trimming pared 0 bases from V and 0 bases from J, leaving 13 bases between. In nucleotides, the CDR3 is TGTGCCAGCAGCGTAGCATTAGGGAGGGTTAGCAATCAGCCCCAGCATTTT. Translated: CASSVALGRVSNQPQHF.

The genes are TRBV27 and TRBJ1-2, with 8 bases identical to TRBD1. This CDR3 comprises 14 residues. The trim removed 6 bases at V and 4 bases at J, leaving 7 bases unmatched. The V gene's germline CDR1 is MNHEY and CDR2 SMNVEV (reference sequence). Here the CDR3 reads CASRKTGEGYGYTF. The DNA of the CDR3 is TGTGCCAGCAGGAAGACAGGGGAGGGCTATGGCTACACCTTC.

V usage is TRBV25-1 and J usage is TRBJ2-5; D remains unclear. V shed 6 bases and J shed 5 bases, with 13 bases lying between them. CDR3 length equals 13 residues. The V gene's germline CDR1 is MGHDK and CDR2 SYGVNS. Written as DNA, the CDR3 is TGTGCCAGCAGAAAGACTCATGGGGAGACCCAGTACTTC. This translates into CASRKTHGETQYF.

This chain joins TRBV5-1 and TRBJ2-7; tentatively, D is TRBD1 (6 bases). V was trimmed by 0 bases and J by 2 bases, leaving 12 bases between them. This CDR3 has 15 residues. Germline CDR1 and CDR2: SGHRS and YFSETQ. For the CDR3, the DNA is TGCGCCAGCAGCTTGGGCCGACAGGAGACCTACGAGCAGTACTTC. This codes for CASSLGRQETYEQYF.